Listed here are 7 T cell receptor beta chains from one sample, sequenced in a study of cytomegalovirus exposure and HLA in healthy donors. Libraries were prepared by immunoSEQ multiplex PCR; TCRdb keeps only in-frame clonotypes and omits some of them. The sample shows 100,000 to 150,000 clones, under 90% of them seen only once. Input material: PBMCs. The receptors originated from a young woman in good health and CMV-seronegative.

The chain combines TRBV2 with TRBJ1-5, with D perhaps matching TRBD1 (6 bases). The CDR3 totals 15 residues. The germline V and J ends were trimmed by 3 bases and 6 bases, with 15 bases remaining between them. Germline V lookup: CDR1 SNHLY, CDR2 FYNNEI. The CDR3 bases are TGTGCCAGCAGTGAGGGGGGCGGGGGGGGTCAGCCCCAGCATTTT. Translation gives CASSEGGGGGQPQHF.

This sequence joins TRBV5-4 and TRBJ2-3; 7 nucleotides align to TRBD2. This CDR3 region has 14 residues. Trimming at V came to 3 bases and at J to 1 base, leaving 2 bases not matched to a gene. Germline CDR1 and CDR2: SGHNT and YYREEE (reference sequence). The DNA for the CDR3 is TGTGCCAGCAGCTGGGGGGGTCGCACAGATACGCAGTATTTT. As protein: CASSWGGRTDTQYF.

The chain is built from TRBV27 and TRBJ1-3; 7 positions match TRBD1. V gave up 3 bases and J gave up 3 bases; unmatched junction bases: 2. The CDR3 extends over 14 amino acids. Germline CDR1 is MNHEY and CDR2 is SMNVEV (reference sequence). Written as DNA, the CDR3 is TGTGCCAGCAGTTTTACAGGGGATGGAAACACCATATATTTT. Translation gives CASSFTGDGNTIYF.

The V gene is TRBV4-1, the J gene TRBJ1-2, with TRBD1 as a possible D gene (5 bases). CDR3 length equals 19 residues. Trimming took 1 base from V and 2 from J, leaving 23 bases between them. Germline-derived CDR1 and CDR2 are MGHRA and YSYEKL. CDR3 DNA: TGCGCCAGCAGCCAAGGGGGGACTGGCCCTTCTACTACAAACTATGGCTACACCTTC. Translating it yields CASSQGGTGPSTTNYGYTF.

This clone was counted only a few times. Its ends do not fully match the called genes, so a read error is possible. This sequence joins TRBV7-2 and TRBJ2-7; D is possibly TRBD1 (5 bases). The CDR3 totals 12 residues. Germline V lookup: CDR1 SGHTA, CDR2 FQGNSA. The CDR3 protein is CASSLDWAGPVF. The CDR3 nucleotides read TGTGCCAGCAGCTTAGATTGGGCAGGGCCTGTCTTC.

The rearrangement links TRBV5-4 to TRBJ2-7; TRBD1 matches 8 bases. The length of the CDR3 is 13 residues. V was pared by 4 bases and J by 7 bases, with 7 bases of the junction left unmatched. The V gene's germline CDR1 is SGHNT and CDR2 YYREEE (reference sequence). The CDR3 region is CASSVTGAREQYF. The CDR3, as DNA: TGTGCCAGCAGCGTGACAGGGGCGAGGGAGCAGTACTTC.

Concerning this clone: Mismatch with germline at one junction end may stem from a read error. The rearrangement links TRBV18 to TRBJ2-2; perhaps TRBD1 as D (6 bases). This CDR3 has 16 residues. Germline-derived CDR1 and CDR2 are KGHSH and LQKENI. This CDR3 is CASSPALGQNTGELFF. The CDR3 region has the DNA TGTGCCAGCTCACCTGCCCTAGGACAGAACACTGGGGAGCTGTTTTTT.